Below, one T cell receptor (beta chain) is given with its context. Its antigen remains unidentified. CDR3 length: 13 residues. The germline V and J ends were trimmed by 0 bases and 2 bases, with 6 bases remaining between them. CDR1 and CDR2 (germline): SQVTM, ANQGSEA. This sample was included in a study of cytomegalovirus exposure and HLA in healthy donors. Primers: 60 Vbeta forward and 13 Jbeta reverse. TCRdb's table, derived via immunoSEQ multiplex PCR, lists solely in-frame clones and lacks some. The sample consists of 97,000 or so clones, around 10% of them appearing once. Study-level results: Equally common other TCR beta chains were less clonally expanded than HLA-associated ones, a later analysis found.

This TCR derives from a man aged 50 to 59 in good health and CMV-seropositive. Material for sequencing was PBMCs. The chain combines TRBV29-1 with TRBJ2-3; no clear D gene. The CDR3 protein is CSVEDLSTDTQYF. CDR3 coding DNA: TGCAGCGTTGAAGATCTGTCCACAGATACGCAGTATTTT.